This is a list of T cell receptor beta chains from one sample in a study of shared clonotypes between healthy human individuals. TCRdb keeps only in-frame clones here, not all; method: immunoSEQ multiplex PCR. The sample comprises 450,000 to 650,000 clones, roughly four fifths of which are singletons, and around 13% rests with the top ten. The specimen sequenced was PBMCs. The source is a woman aged 40 to 50 in good health. Some clones in this sample may be carry-over from other donors' samples. CDR3s include the opening cysteine and the closing phenylalanine or tryptophan. D genes are given only for firm matches. Rows give clone size only sometimes, using once, few, many, or a class for an expanded clone.

v_call: TRBV5-6; d_call: .; clone_size: many; j_call: TRBJ2-1; cdr3_nt: TGTGCCAGCAGCTTAGTTCCAGAGGCCTACAATGAGCAGTTCTTC; cdr3_aa: CASSLVPEAYNEQFF
v_call: TRBV5-6; d_call: TRBD1; clone_size: few; j_call: TRBJ1-1; cdr3_nt: TGTGCCAGCAGCGGGACAGTGAACACTGAAGCTTTCTTT; cdr3_aa: CASSGTVNTEAFF
v_call: TRBV5-4; d_call: .; clone_size: .; j_call: TRBJ2-2; cdr3_nt: TGTGCCAGCACACAGGGAGGCACCGGGGAGCTGTTTTTT; cdr3_aa: CASTQGGTGELFF
v_call: TRBV7-8; d_call: TRBD1; clone_size: once; j_call: TRBJ2-7; cdr3_nt: TGTGCCAGCAGCTTAGCAGGGACAGGGCACTACGAGCAGTACTTC; cdr3_aa: CASSLAGTGHYEQYF
v_call: TRBV7-9; d_call: TRBD1; clone_size: .; j_call: TRBJ1-2; cdr3_nt: TGTGCCAGCAGCGAAGGGGACAGGGACTATGGCTACACCTTC; cdr3_aa: CASSEGDRDYGYTF
v_call: TRBV28; d_call: TRBD2; clone_size: .; j_call: TRBJ2-1; cdr3_nt: TGTGCCAGCAGGAGATACTTGGGACTAGCGGGCGACAATGAGCAGTTCTTC; cdr3_aa: CASRRYLGLAGDNEQFF
v_call: TRBV7-9; d_call: TRBD2; clone_size: once; j_call: TRBJ2-3; cdr3_nt: TGTGCCAGCAGCCGACTAGCGAGCACAGATACGCAGTATTTT; cdr3_aa: CASSRLASTDTQYF
v_call: TRBV5-1; d_call: TRBD1; clone_size: .; j_call: TRBJ2-7; cdr3_nt: TGCGCCAGCAGCTTCGGACAGGGTAGAGGCTACGAGCAGTACTTC; cdr3_aa: CASSFGQGRGYEQYF
v_call: TRBV15; d_call: .; clone_size: .; j_call: TRBJ1-1; cdr3_nt: TGTGCCACCAGCAGGGGCGGACAGATGAACACTGAAGCTTTCTTT; cdr3_aa: CATSRGGQMNTEAFF
v_call: TRBV4-1; d_call: .; clone_size: few; j_call: TRBJ2-7; cdr3_nt: TGCGCCAGCAGCCAACAGGGCGAGCAGTACTTC; cdr3_aa: CASSQQGEQYF
v_call: TRBV28; d_call: .; clone_size: once; j_call: TRBJ2-2; cdr3_nt: TGTGCCAGCAGGCAAGCCGGGACGGTAGCAGGCGGGGAGCTGTTTTTT; cdr3_aa: CASRQAGTVAGGELFF
v_call: TRBV14; d_call: .; clone_size: .; j_call: TRBJ2-7; cdr3_nt: TGTGCCAGCAGCCAAGGGGCTGGGGGCGAGCAGTACTTC; cdr3_aa: CASSQGAGGEQYF
v_call: TRBV28; d_call: .; clone_size: many; j_call: TRBJ2-6; cdr3_nt: TGTGCCAGCAGTTACTCCGGTATCTCTGGGGCCAACGTCCTGACTTTC; cdr3_aa: CASSYSGISGANVLTF
v_call: TRBV30; d_call: TRBD2; clone_size: .; j_call: TRBJ2-7; cdr3_nt: TGTGCCTGGAGCCAGGGACTAGCAGGTTACGAGCAGTACTTC; cdr3_aa: CAWSQGLAGYEQYF
v_call: TRBV7-6; d_call: .; clone_size: .; j_call: TRBJ1-3; cdr3_nt: TGTGCCAGCAGCTCACGGGACGAAGGGCTTGGAAACACCATATATTTT; cdr3_aa: CASSSRDEGLGNTIYF
v_call: TRBV5-4; d_call: .; clone_size: .; j_call: TRBJ2-2; cdr3_nt: TGTGCCAGCAGCTCGGAGATCGCGAACACCGGGGAGCTGTTTTTT; cdr3_aa: CASSSEIANTGELFF
v_call: TRBV27; d_call: TRBD2; clone_size: .; j_call: TRBJ2-7; cdr3_nt: TGTGCCAGCAGGTCGTCTAGCGGTTCCTACGAGCAGTACTTC; cdr3_aa: CASRSSSGSYEQYF
v_call: TRBV11-3; d_call: TRBD1; clone_size: .; j_call: TRBJ2-7; cdr3_nt: TGTGCCAGCAGCTTAGACGCCGGACAGGGGATTTACGAGCAGTACTTC; cdr3_aa: CASSLDAGQGIYEQYF
v_call: TRBV28; d_call: .; clone_size: .; j_call: TRBJ2-7; cdr3_nt: TGTGCCAGCAGTTTCCCCAGTGCGGGACCGCCGGACGAGCAGTACTTC; cdr3_aa: CASSFPSAGPPDEQYF
v_call: TRBV28; d_call: .; clone_size: .; j_call: TRBJ2-3; cdr3_nt: TGTGCCAGCAGTCCCATCGCGGCAGATGGGACAGATACGCAGTATTTT; cdr3_aa: CASSPIAADGTDTQYF
v_call: TRBV5-6; d_call: .; clone_size: once; j_call: TRBJ2-7; cdr3_nt: TGTGCCAGCAGCGTACAGGGTAGGCACGAGCAGTACTTC; cdr3_aa: CASSVQGRHEQYF
v_call: TRBV5-1; d_call: .; clone_size: .; j_call: TRBJ2-2; cdr3_nt: TGCGCCAGCAGCTCGAACACCGGGGAGCTGTTTTTT; cdr3_aa: CASSSNTGELFF
v_call: TRBV7-2; d_call: .; clone_size: .; j_call: TRBJ2-5; cdr3_nt: TGTGCCAGCAGCCGCTCCAGGACAGCTGGCGGAGAGACCCAGTACTTC; cdr3_aa: CASSRSRTAGGETQYF
v_call: TRBV5-6; d_call: TRBD1; clone_size: .; j_call: TRBJ2-4; cdr3_nt: TGTGCCAGCCACAGGGGATTAGCCAAAAACATTCAGTACTTC; cdr3_aa: CASHRGLAKNIQYF
v_call: TRBV29-1; d_call: .; clone_size: few; j_call: TRBJ1-5; cdr3_nt: TGCAGCGTTGAAGGACAGGACGGTCAGCCCCAGCATTTT; cdr3_aa: CSVEGQDGQPQHF
v_call: TRBV28; d_call: .; clone_size: .; j_call: TRBJ2-7; cdr3_nt: TGTGCCAGCAGTTCCCTGCGGGGTTGGTTCAGCGAGCAGTACTTC; cdr3_aa: CASSSLRGWFSEQYF
v_call: TRBV7-6; d_call: TRBD1; clone_size: .; j_call: TRBJ2-1; cdr3_nt: TGTGCCAGCAGCGTCGGGACAGACAATGAGCAGTTCTTC; cdr3_aa: CASSVGTDNEQFF
v_call: TRBV28; d_call: .; clone_size: .; j_call: TRBJ1-4; cdr3_nt: TGTGCCAGCAGTCCGACCGGGGGGGGCACTAATGAAAAACTGTTTTTT; cdr3_aa: CASSPTGGGTNEKLFF
v_call: TRBV10-3; d_call: .; clone_size: few; j_call: TRBJ1-1; cdr3_nt: TGTGCCATCAGTGAAGACTCTGTTACTTTCTTT; cdr3_aa: CAISEDSVTFF
v_call: TRBV7-2; d_call: TRBD1; clone_size: .; j_call: TRBJ2-7; cdr3_nt: TGTGCCAGCAGCTGGTTGACAGGGGGCTTGTACGAGCAGTACTTC; cdr3_aa: CASSWLTGGLYEQYF
v_call: TRBV30; d_call: .; clone_size: .; j_call: TRBJ1-1; cdr3_nt: TGTGCCATTGGGGGGGGGCTTTTCGAAGCTTTCTTT; cdr3_aa: CAIGGGLFEAFF
v_call: TRBV19; d_call: TRBD2; clone_size: .; j_call: TRBJ2-1; cdr3_nt: TGTGCCAGTAGTATAGTTCCGGGAGGGCCCAATGAGCAGTTCTTC; cdr3_aa: CASSIVPGGPNEQFF
v_call: TRBV27; d_call: .; clone_size: .; j_call: TRBJ2-5; cdr3_nt: TGTGCCAGCAGTTTAGGGCAGCCCGGGCGAGAGACCCAGTACTTC; cdr3_aa: CASSLGQPGRETQYF
v_call: TRBV5-1; d_call: TRBD2; clone_size: .; j_call: TRBJ2-1; cdr3_nt: TGCGCCAGCAGCTTGAATCTAGCGGGAGTAAATGAGCAGTTCTTC; cdr3_aa: CASSLNLAGVNEQFF
v_call: TRBV10-1; d_call: TRBD1; clone_size: .; j_call: TRBJ1-2; cdr3_nt: TGCGCCAGCAGTGAGGACAGGGAGACCGATGGCTACACCTTC; cdr3_aa: CASSEDRETDGYTF
v_call: TRBV4-1; d_call: TRBD2; clone_size: .; j_call: TRBJ2-7; cdr3_nt: TGCGCCAGCAGCCAAGGCGGGAGGGCGTTGGAGCAGTACTTC; cdr3_aa: CASSQGGRALEQYF
v_call: TRBV19; d_call: .; clone_size: .; j_call: TRBJ2-3; cdr3_nt: TGTGCCAGTAGTATGGCACGGCTTAGCACAGATACGCAGTATTTT; cdr3_aa: CASSMARLSTDTQYF
v_call: TRBV9; d_call: .; clone_size: many; j_call: TRBJ2-7; cdr3_nt: TGTGCCAGCAGCGTAGGAGGGTCCCTCTCCTACGAGCAGTACTTC; cdr3_aa: CASSVGGSLSYEQYF
v_call: TRBV6-4; d_call: .; clone_size: .; j_call: TRBJ2-3; cdr3_nt: TGTGCCAGCTCCCGATCTAGCACAGATACGCAGTATTTT; cdr3_aa: CASSRSSTDTQYF
v_call: TRBV6-5; d_call: .; clone_size: .; j_call: TRBJ1-2; cdr3_nt: TGTGCCAGCAGGGGGGCAGGTGCTGACTATGGCTACACCTTC; cdr3_aa: CASRGAGADYGYTF
v_call: TRBV2; d_call: TRBD1; clone_size: .; j_call: TRBJ1-6; cdr3_nt: TGTGCCAGCAGCCCCGGACAGGGTGGGAATTCACCCCTCCACTTT; cdr3_aa: CASSPGQGGNSPLHF
v_call: TRBV18; d_call: .; clone_size: once; j_call: TRBJ2-1; cdr3_nt: TGTGCCAGCTCACCAGTCACGTCCAATGAGCAGTTCTTC; cdr3_aa: CASSPVTSNEQFF
v_call: TRBV5-4; d_call: TRBD1; clone_size: few; j_call: TRBJ2-7; cdr3_nt: TGTGCCAGCAGCAGCTACAGGGGGACCAACTACGAGCAGTACTTC; cdr3_aa: CASSSYRGTNYEQYF
v_call: TRBV9; d_call: TRBD1; clone_size: once; j_call: TRBJ2-3; cdr3_nt: TGTGCCAGCAGCGTAACAGGGGCAGATACGCAGTATTTT; cdr3_aa: CASSVTGADTQYF
v_call: TRBV5-1; d_call: TRBD1; clone_size: .; j_call: TRBJ1-2; cdr3_nt: TGCGCCAGTAGCCCCAACCGGGACAGGAAAACAGCCTACACCTTC; cdr3_aa: CASSPNRDRKTAYTF
v_call: TRBV4-3; d_call: .; clone_size: .; j_call: TRBJ2-1; cdr3_nt: TGCGCCAGCAGCCAAGATTGGCAGGGGACCGTCAATGAGCAGTTCTTC; cdr3_aa: CASSQDWQGTVNEQFF
v_call: TRBV5-5; d_call: .; clone_size: once; j_call: TRBJ2-7; cdr3_nt: TGTGCCAGCAGCTTGGTCGCACTTCCCAACTACGAGCAGTACTTC; cdr3_aa: CASSLVALPNYEQYF
v_call: TRBV18; d_call: .; clone_size: .; j_call: TRBJ1-4; cdr3_nt: TGTGCCAGCTCACCAAGCGGTAATGAAAAACTGTTTTTT; cdr3_aa: CASSPSGNEKLFF
v_call: TRBV2; d_call: TRBD1; clone_size: .; j_call: TRBJ2-3; cdr3_nt: TGTGCCAGCAAAAGTCGGACAGGGGACACAGATACGCAGTATTTT; cdr3_aa: CASKSRTGDTDTQYF
v_call: TRBV5-1; d_call: .; clone_size: .; j_call: TRBJ1-4; cdr3_nt: TGCGCCAGCAGCTTGGATGCGGGGCGGAGTGAAAAACTGTTTTTT; cdr3_aa: CASSLDAGRSEKLFF
v_call: TRBV6-1; d_call: .; clone_size: .; j_call: TRBJ1-5; cdr3_nt: TGTGCCAGCACCCAGGGTCCGATACCGGATCAGCCCCAGCATTTT; cdr3_aa: CASTQGPIPDQPQHF
v_call: TRBV7-3; d_call: .; clone_size: once; j_call: TRBJ2-3; cdr3_nt: TGTGCCAGCAGCTTAGTAGCGGCGAGCACAGATACGCAGTATTTT; cdr3_aa: CASSLVAASTDTQYF
v_call: TRBV6-6; d_call: .; clone_size: .; j_call: TRBJ1-1; cdr3_nt: TGTGCCAGCAGTTATCAGGGACTAAACCCTGAAGCTTTCTTT; cdr3_aa: CASSYQGLNPEAFF
v_call: TRBV27; d_call: .; clone_size: .; j_call: TRBJ2-3; cdr3_nt: TGTGCCAGCAGTTTGGCGGCAGTTCTTACTCTCACAGATACGCAGTATTTT; cdr3_aa: CASSLAAVLTLTDTQYF